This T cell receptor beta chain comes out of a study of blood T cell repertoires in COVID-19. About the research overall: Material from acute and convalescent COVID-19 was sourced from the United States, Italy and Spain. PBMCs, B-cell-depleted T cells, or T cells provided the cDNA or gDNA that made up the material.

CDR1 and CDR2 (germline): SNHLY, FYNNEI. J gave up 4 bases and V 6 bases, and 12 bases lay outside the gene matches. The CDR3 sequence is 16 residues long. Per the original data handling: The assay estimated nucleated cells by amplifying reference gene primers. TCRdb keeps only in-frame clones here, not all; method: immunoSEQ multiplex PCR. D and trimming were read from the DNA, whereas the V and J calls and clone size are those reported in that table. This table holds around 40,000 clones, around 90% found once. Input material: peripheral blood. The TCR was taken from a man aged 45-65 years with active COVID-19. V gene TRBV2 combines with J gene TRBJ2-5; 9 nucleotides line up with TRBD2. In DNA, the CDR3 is TGTGCCAGCAGCTGGGGGGGTAGCGGGAGCCCAGAGACCCAGTACTTC. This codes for CASSWGGSGSPETQYF.